This T cell receptor (beta chain) originates from a study of CD8 T cells in Susac syndrome. General study points: The study's TCR sequencing and HLA analysis covered a relatively small number of individuals, and the study acknowledged this.

On this clonotype: What it binds is unknown.

Multiple sclerosis controls were treatment-naive patients with stable or active relapsing-remitting disease. Both CD4+ and CD8+ T cells were negatively isolated, and TEMRA cells underwent FACS enrichment. RNA amounts of about 0.5 to 1 ug underwent reverse transcription with random hexamers. Amplification of TCR beta CDR3 used immunoSEQ multiplex PCR across 54 Vbeta and 13 Jbeta. TCRdb re-derived calls from the immunoSEQ multiplex PCR reads in MiXCR, one entry per CDR3 protein. The sample lists some 260,000 distinct CDR3 sequences, about 94% occurring once. The germline V and J ends were trimmed by 5 bases and 2 bases, with 25 bases remaining between them. This CDR3 has 17 residues. CDR1 is DFQATT and CDR2 is SNEGSKA in the germline V gene (reference sequence).

The clonotype was recovered from a human donor with multiple sclerosis. Sequencing was carried out using CD4+ T cells from PBMCs. J is TRBJ2-7 and V is TRBV20-1; possible D gene TRBD2, 7 bases. The CDR3 loop reads CSAWSHPSGTSPYEQYV. CDR3 DNA sequence: TGCAGTGCTTGGTCCCACCCAAGCGGGACATCCCCCTACGAGCAGTACGTC.